These 26 T cell receptor beta chains originate from one sample sequenced in a study of blood T cell repertoires in COVID-19. Here immunoSEQ multiplex PCR was the method, and the copy in TCRdb shows in-frame clones only, minus some. The top ten hold around 7.8% of the sample, which has a few hundred thousand clones, roughly 84% seen once. Material: peripheral blood. Receptors were obtained from a human donor in a cohort sampled during active COVID-19.

The chain recombines TRBV7-2 with TRBJ1-1; D may be TRBD1 (5 bases). V was cut by 5 bases and J by 4 bases, with 14 bases left in between. Germline values: CDR1 SGHTA, CDR2 FQGNSA. The CDR3 runs 14 residues. CDR3 DNA sequence: TGTGCCAGCAGCATACCCGGGAGGGGCACTGAAGCTTTCTTT. Its protein is CASSIPGRGTEAFF.

This clone appeared a few times. The chain carries TRBV10-3 and TRBJ1-1; weak D call: TRBD1 (5 bases). CDR3 length: 14 residues. Germline V lookup: CDR1 ENHRY, CDR2 SYGVKD. Deletions cut 6 bases from V and 1 base from J, with 12 bases between. The CDR3 loop reads CAIRLSTENTEAFF. CDR3 nucleotides: TGTGCCATCAGGCTTTCGACAGAGAACACTGAAGCTTTCTTT.

The chain links TRBV19 to TRBJ1-6, with TRBD1 matching over 8 bases. In germline, CDR1 is LNHDA, CDR2 SQIVND (reference sequence). There are 15 residues in the CDR3. V was clipped by 5 bases and J by 10 bases; unmatched bases: 10. CDR3 sequence: CASSLVQGAGSPLHF. The DNA for the CDR3 is TGTGCCAGTAGTTTAGTCCAGGGGGCTGGATCACCCCTCCACTTT. The whole variable domain, filled in from reference TRBV19 and TRBJ1-6, reads DGGITQSPKYLFRKEGQNVTLSCEQNLNHDAMYWYRQDPGQGLRLIYYSQIVNDFQKGDIAEGYSVSREKKESFPLTVTSAQKNPTAFYLCASSLVQGAGSPLHFGNGTRLTVT.

The chain couples TRBV7-9 to TRBJ2-5; D possibly corresponds to TRBD1 (6 bases). From germline, CDR1 is SEHNR and CDR2 FQNEAQ (reference sequence). V was cut by 3 bases and J by 1 base, with 15 bases left in between. This CDR3 has 16 amino acids. The CDR3 DNA sequence: TGTGCCAGCAGCTTTCAGGGGAGAGGGGGCCAAGAGACCCAGTACTTC. Translating gives CASSFQGRGGQETQYF.

This rearrangement joins TRBV9 to TRBJ1-6; D is uncertain. Trimming removed 4 bases at V and 2 bases at J, with 10 bases between. Germline-derived CDR1 and CDR2 are SGDLS and YYNGEE. This CDR3 comprises 15 residues. Here the CDR3 reads CASSPPGAYNSPLHF. The CDR3 DNA is TGTGCCAGCAGCCCCCCGGGAGCCTATAATTCACCCCTCCACTTT. Full variable domain (missing parts from reference TRBV9 and TRBJ1-6): DSGVTQTPKHLITATGQRVTLRCSPRSGDLSVYWYQQSLDQGLQFLIQYYNGEERAKGNILERFSAQQFPDLHSELNLSSLELGDSALYFCASSPPGAYNSPLHFGNGTRLTVT.

V usage is TRBV25-1 and J usage is TRBJ2-2, with a weak D call TRBD1 (6 bases). Germline values: CDR1 MGHDK, CDR2 SYGVNS. V was pared by 2 bases and J by 4 bases, with 11 bases between. The CDR3 length is 15 residues. In nucleotides, the CDR3 is TGTGCCAGCAGTGAAGGGGGCCTGATCACCGGGGAGCTGTTTTTT. This codes for CASSEGGLITGELFF.

This clone was seen only once. The chain's CDR3 is CASSEGRQGGIGRSLATGELFF. The DNA for the CDR3 is TGTGCCAGCAGTGAAGGTAGGCAGGGAGGAATCGGGAGAAGTTTGGCCACCGGGGAGCTGTTTTTT. The chain has TRBV2 and TRBJ2-2; D possibly corresponds to TRBD2 (6 bases). V lost 1 base and J lost 4, with 31 bases in between. The germline CDR1 and CDR2 sequences are SNHLY and FYNNEI. CDR3 length: 22 amino acids.

The rearrangement links TRBV29-1 to TRBJ1-1; possible D gene TRBD1, 5 bases. The CDR3 has 15 residues. Trimming removed 4 bases from V and 4 bases from J, with 19 bases in between. Germline CDR1 SQVTM, CDR2 ANQGSEA. CDR3 sequence reads: CSVVGSRDWGTEAFF. CDR3 nucleotide sequence: TGCAGCGTTGTTGGGAGTAGGGACTGGGGCACTGAAGCTTTCTTT.

This clone came up once. V and J are TRBV5-1 and TRBJ2-5; maybe TRBD1 (6 bases). CDR1 and CDR2 from the germline V gene are SGHRS and YFSETQ. This CDR3 has 13 amino acids. V gave up 1 base and J gave up 6 bases, with 10 bases separating them. The CDR3 nucleotides are TGCGCCAGCAGCTTGCAGGGGTTGCAGACCCAGTACTTC. It is translated as CASSLQGLQTQYF.

V is TRBV3-1 (or the pseudogene TRBV3-2) and J is TRBJ1-1; D ambiguous. Germline V gives CDR1 LGHDT, CDR2 YNNKEL (reference sequence). Trimming removed 6 bases at V and 0 bases at J, with 8 bases between. This CDR3 spans 13 amino acids. The chain's CDR3 is CASSSNMNTEAFF. The CDR3, as DNA: TGTGCCAGCAGTTCAAACATGAACACTGAAGCTTTCTTT.

This chain joins TRBV28 and TRBJ2-7; tentatively, D is TRBD1 (5 bases). In germline, CDR1 is MDHEN, CDR2 SYDVKM. Between the trimmed V and J ends, which lost 6 bases and 4 bases, there was a span of 16 bases. The CDR3 length is 14 residues. CDR3 amino acids: CASSLGDRTYEQYF. CDR3 DNA sequence: TGTGCCAGCAGCCTAGGAGACAGAACTTACGAGCAGTACTTC.

This rearrangement joins TRBV19 to TRBJ2-2; 7 bases are shared with TRBD2. V gave up 3 bases and J gave up 1 base; unmatched junction bases: 5. Germline lookup yields CDR1 LNHDA and CDR2 SQIVND (reference sequence). The CDR3 covers 16 residues. CDR3 in DNA: TGTGCCAGTAGTATGAGCGAGCGGGGGAACACCGGGGAGCTGTTTTTT. Amino acids: CASSMSERGNTGELFF.

The chain links TRBV13 to TRBJ1-1; 10 bases are shared with TRBD1. Germline V gene data show CDR1 as PRHDT and CDR2 as FYEKMQ (reference sequence). The ends lost 3 bases at V and 6 bases at J; junction bases unmatched: 7. This CDR3 has 15 amino acids. The DNA for the CDR3 is TGTGCCAGCAGCTTCCGGGACAGGGGACGTTCTGAAGCTTTCTTT. This sequence encodes CASSFRDRGRSEAFF. Using reference TRBV13 and TRBJ1-1 for the parts outside the CDR3, the full variable domain is AAGVIQSPRHLIKEKRETATLKCYPIPRHDTVYWYQQGPGQDPQFLISFYEKMQSDKGSIPDRFSAQQFSDYHSELNMSSLELGDSALYFCASSFRDRGRSEAFFGQGTRLTVV.

V usage is TRBV19 and J usage is TRBJ1-3; no clear D gene. Germline CDR1 reads LNHDA; CDR2 reads SQIVND (reference sequence). The CDR3 has 16 residues. Deletions cut 1 base from V and 0 bases from J, with 10 bases between. In DNA form, the CDR3 reads TGTGCCAGTAGTATAGCTCGTCTAAGCTCTGGAAACACCATATATTTT. It specifies CASSIARLSSGNTIYF.

Written as DNA, the CDR3 is TGTGCCACCAGTGGTGCGGGAGGAGCGAATGAGCAGTTCTTC. Its protein product is CATSGAGGANEQFF. V usage is TRBV24-1 and J usage is TRBJ2-1; 8 nucleotides align to TRBD2. V trimming: 5 bases; J trimming: 7 bases; junction bases outside the gene matches: 6. This CDR3 is built from 14 residues. Germline V gene lookup returns CDR1 KGHDR and CDR2 SFDVKD.

The rearrangement joins TRBV12-3 or TRBV12-4 to TRBJ1-2; perhaps TRBD1 as D (5 bases). The CDR3 consists of 13 residues. V lost 6 bases and J lost 4, with 12 bases in between. The CDR3 here is CASRGGDSYGYTF. CDR3 sequence (DNA): TGTGCCAGCAGGGGGGGGGACTCCTATGGCTACACCTTC.

As DNA, the CDR3 is TGCGCCAGCAGTAGCCACGAGCGGGAGGGCACAGATACGCAGTATTTT. This sequence encodes CASSSHEREGTDTQYF. The rearrangement links TRBV10-2 to TRBJ2-3; 9 positions agree with TRBD2. The V and J ends lost 5 bases and 1 base, in that order; junction bases with no gene match: 7. Germline assignment: CDR1 WSHSY and CDR2 SAAADI. This CDR3 region has 16 residues.

The chain links TRBV6-5 to TRBJ1-2, with D uncertain. The V gene's germline CDR1 is MNHEY and CDR2 SVGAGI. V lost 6 bases and J lost 1, with 12 bases in between. CDR3 length equals 14 residues. This CDR3 reads CASSGLGSNYGYTF. DNA for the CDR3: TGTGCCAGCAGCGGACTAGGGAGTAACTATGGCTACACCTTC.

The rearrangement uses TRBV27 and TRBJ2-4; 14 positions agree with TRBD2. J was trimmed by 1 base and V by 7 bases; bases with no gene match: 6. CDR1 and CDR2 (germline): MNHEY, SMNVEV (reference sequence). The CDR3 covers 17 residues. This chain's CDR3 is CASTGLAGVGAKNIQYF. DNA of the CDR3: TGTGCCAGCACGGGACTAGCGGGAGTTGGGGCCAAAAACATTCAGTACTTC.

The chain has TRBV7-2 and TRBJ1-3; D remains ambiguous. Deletions cut 7 bases from V and 2 bases from J, with 9 bases between. CDR1 is SGHTA, CDR2 FQGNSA, per germline. This CDR3 spans 13 amino acids. The CDR3 sequence is CASTPSPGNTIYF. The CDR3 coding sequence is TGTGCCAGCACACCTAGCCCTGGAAACACCATATATTTT.

The genes are TRBV3-1 (or the pseudogene TRBV3-2) and TRBJ2-1, with 8 bases fitting TRBD2. The V segment lost 2 bases and the J segment 9 bases; nucleotides outside the gene matches: 9. Germline V CDR1 and CDR2: LGHDT, YNNKEL (reference sequence). CDR3 length: 15 amino acids. CDR3 sequence reads: CASSQYGGASGEQFF. CDR3 coding DNA: TGTGCCAGCAGCCAATACGGGGGGGCCAGTGGTGAGCAGTTCTTC.

The genes are TRBV6-2 or TRBV6-3 and TRBJ2-7; 7 bases are a match to TRBD1. The V gene end was trimmed by 4 bases and the J gene end by 6 bases; junction bases not matched to a gene: 18. CDR3 length: 17 amino acids. From germline, CDR1 is MNHEY and CDR2 SVGEGT. CDR3 protein: CASSWPLTGTARGEQYF. The CDR3 DNA reads TGTGCCAGCAGTTGGCCCTTGACAGGGACGGCAAGGGGCGAGCAGTACTTC.

V is TRBV27 and J is TRBJ2-5, with a weak D call TRBD1 (6 bases). The CDR3 is 15 amino acids. Germline CDR1 MNHEY, CDR2 SMNVEV (reference sequence). With 5 bases removed from V and 1 base from J, the gap between germline ends came to 14 bases. The CDR3 sequence: CASSPQWDTQETQYF. The DNA for the CDR3 is TGTGCCAGCAGTCCCCAATGGGACACCCAAGAGACCCAGTACTTC.

The chain carries TRBV6-6 and TRBJ2-7; D uncertain. The CDR3 contains 14 residues. V dropped 4 bases and J dropped 1 base, with 11 bases sitting between them. Per germline, CDR1 MNHNY and CDR2 SVGAGI (reference sequence). The CDR3, as DNA: TGTGCCAGCAGTTCCAGAGGCCGTTCCTACGAGCAGTACTTC. It is translated as CASSSRGRSYEQYF.

The chain uses TRBV4-3 and TRBJ1-2, with D uncertain. V was shortened by 4 bases and J by 0 bases, with 9 bases between the two germline ends. The V gene's germline CDR1 is LGHNA and CDR2 YSLEER. This CDR3 is 14 amino acids long. CDR3 DNA: TGCGCCAGCAGCCGCGCGGACTCTAACTATGGCTACACCTTC. Amino acid sequence: CASSRADSNYGYTF.

Written as DNA, the CDR3 is TGTGCCACCAGCAGGGGGACAGAAACCGTCTATGGCTACACCTTC. Its protein product is CATSRGTETVYGYTF. The chain couples TRBV15 to TRBJ1-2, with 7 bases aligning to TRBD1. Trimming removed 3 bases from V and 4 bases from J; junction bases left unmatched: 8. The CDR3 has 15 residues. Germline-derived CDR1 and CDR2 are LNHNV and YYDKDF (reference sequence).